The clone carrying this TCR beta chain was recorded many times. Its antigen is not known. This sample was taken from a study of CD8 T cells in ankylosing spondylitis. Overall study findings and caveats: Disease-linked clones reportedly showed significant enrichment in matched ankylosing spondylitis synovial fluid. Typical of ankylosing spondylitis blood, it appeared, was a TCR beta motif of eight highly homologous variants.

TCRdb fed the 5' RACE reads into MiXCR, producing one record per CDR3 protein. Seen here are 220,000 or so distinct CDR3 sequences, about 18% observed once, and the top ten hold approximately 40%. The specimen sequenced was blood, either unsorted or a sorted T cell fraction (not recorded which). The TCR was taken from a male donor with ankylosing spondylitis.

The CDR3 DNA sequence: TGTGCCAGCAGTTCTAGCGGACGACCTCGGGATACGCAGTATTTT. Protein product: CASSSSGRPRDTQYF. The chain couples TRBV12-3 or TRBV12-4 to TRBJ2-3; 7 nucleotides agree with TRBD2. The length of the CDR3 is 15 residues. J lost 6 bases, V lost 4 bases, and 10 bases had no gene match.